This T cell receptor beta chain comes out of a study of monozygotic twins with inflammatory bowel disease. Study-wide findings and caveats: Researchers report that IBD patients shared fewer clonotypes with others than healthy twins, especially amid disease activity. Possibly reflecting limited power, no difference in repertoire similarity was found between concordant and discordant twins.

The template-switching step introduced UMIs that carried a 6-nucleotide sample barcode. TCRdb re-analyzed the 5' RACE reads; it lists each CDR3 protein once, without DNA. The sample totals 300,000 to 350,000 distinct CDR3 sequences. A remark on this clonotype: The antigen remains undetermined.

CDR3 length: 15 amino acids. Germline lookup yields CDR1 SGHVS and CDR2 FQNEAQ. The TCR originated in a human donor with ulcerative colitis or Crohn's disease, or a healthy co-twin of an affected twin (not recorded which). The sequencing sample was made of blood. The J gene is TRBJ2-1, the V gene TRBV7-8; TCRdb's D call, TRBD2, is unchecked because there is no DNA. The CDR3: CASSRGLTPYNEQFF.